The sequence of this TCR beta chain was determined in a study of T cells in Graves' hyperthyroidism and ophthalmopathy (dated by TCRdb to about 2019). As for the study more broadly: To identify TCR V-J signatures that set the groups apart, the researchers used a discovery cohort of 95 to 100 patients, made up of under 45 with Graves' ophthalmopathy and some 55 with stable Graves' hyperthyroidism. Prospective prediction of ophthalmopathy was tested in an independent validation cohort of approximately 19 hyperthyroidism patients and 17 patients who later progressed to ophthalmopathy. The 100 or so discovery patients were randomly split 7:3 into training and test sets. In addition, the study compared T-cell repertoires in thyroid tissue and in blood from several Graves' hyperthyroidism patients. After sampling, hyperthyroidism patients received methimazole starting at 30 mg daily, and ophthalmopathy patients received high-dose intravenous methylprednisolone. The paper reports TCR Vbeta CDR3 sequencing of 135 peripheral blood samples: around 41 ophthalmopathy, under 85 hyperthyroidism and approximately 17 progressor patients. Results the study describes overall, beyond this receptor: Most expanded thyroid clonotypes (frequency above 0.001) were also found in blood, which suggests that blood repertoires may mirror thyroid immune responses. Sample size was not statistically predetermined, and blinding of investigators to group allocation was not performed. A 13 V-J signature model separated ophthalmopathy from stable hyperthyroidism, with 87.88% sensitivity and roughly 81% specificity in cross-validation and 80%/75% in testing. In validation, the model predicted progression to ophthalmopathy a median of about 6.5 months before onset, with over 55% sensitivity and almost 75% specificity.

This clonotype was seen repeatedly, ten times or more. Its antigen remains unidentified. Base qualities are missing; no much larger clone stands one base away. Stable Graves' hyperthyroidism was defined as no progression to ophthalmopathy during 18 months of follow-up. The hyperthyroidism patients were between 18 and 65 years old and newly diagnosed, with a disease duration of less than 2 months. Exclusion was applied to patients with uncontrolled infections, other autoimmune diseases, pregnancy or lactation. Diagnoses relied on clinical symptoms, serum thyroxine and TRAb, thyroid ultrasound and orbital computed tomography. Total RNA was extracted with Trizol reagent, and quality was checked on an Agilent 2100 Bioanalyzer. The TCR beta CDR3 regions were amplified from RNA transcripts. For the first round of RT-PCR on the TCR CDR3, the HTBI primer set was used together with the Qiagen OneStep RT-PCR kit. A second multiplex PCR round built the libraries, followed by size selection and purification. Paired-end sequencing of the libraries was performed with 100 bp reads on an Illumina HiSeq2000. In the authors' own workflow: SOAPnuke was used to process the raw data, throwing out any read that contained adapters or uncalled bases, had a mean Phred below 15, or lacked an exact constant-primer or identifier match. COPE v1.2.5 was used to merge high-quality paired reads, and clonotypes were defined as unique nucleotide sequences. MiTCR v1.1 was used to align clonotypes to the IMGT TRBV, TRBD and TRBJ reference segments. Analysis was restricted to V-J combinations with a frequency above 0.0001, which covered 99% to 99.2% of repertoires. A TCS score was defined as the ratio between F50 (clonal expansion) and ExV (chaos), using BLOSUM62-based TCRdist between CDR3 peptides within each V-J. Welch's t-statistics and random forest reduced several hundred V-J features to fewer than 15, which were used in a naive Bayes classifier (R e1071). The Morisita-Horn index was used to measure how similar the thyroid and blood repertoires were. TCRdb applied fastp at Q25 and MiXCR to the public reads, then kept only in-frame beta chains. Here each entry gathers all rows of one CDR3 protein and keeps the most common genes and DNA. TCRdb, not the authors, supplied the V and J calls. The sample records around 580,000 distinct CDR3 sequences, more than 45% of which are singletons. Together, the top ten hold approximately 8.4% of the sample.

V trim: 3 bases; J trim: 4 bases; unmatched bases: 10. CDR1 WSHSY and CDR2 SAAADI were looked up in the germline V gene. The CDR3 measures 16 amino acids from cysteine to phenylalanine. Of the read, only the CDR3 DNA is kept; its 48 bases are in frame from base 1. Rearrangement joined TRBV10-2 to TRBJ2-5, with 8 bases in between that match TRBD1. The sequenced sample consisted of peripheral blood or thyroid tissue (not recorded which). The clonotype comes from a woman between 18 and 30 years old with Graves' hyperthyroidism. The DNA sequence is given as TGCGCCAGCAGTGACCCCTTTAAACAGGGGGGAGAGACCCAGTACTTC. Translated, this gives CASSDPFKQGGETQYF.